This T cell receptor beta chain was sequenced in a study of vaccination and CD4 T cells after COVID-19. Looking at the study overall: The peptides that stimulated the cells were overlapping spike peptides from SARS-CoV-2, HCoV-NL63, HCoV-OC43 and HCoV-229E. A CEFX pool, an HIV-1 Nef pool, or no peptide went to control cultures.

The treatment here: 10-day PBMC culture with coronavirus spike peptide pools or control peptides (ViraFEST assay). Before TCRs were sequenced, ViraFEST expanded antigen-specific T cells with peptide pools. CDR1 and CDR2 from the germline V gene are DFQATT and SNEGSKA (reference sequence). CDR3 size: 13 residues. Unmatched junction bases numbered 10, after V lost 6 bases and J lost 9 bases. As to this clonotype: What it binds is unknown.

Oncomine TCR Beta short-read sequencing was applied to DNA from cultured CD4+ T cells. From the PCR reads, TCRdb called clonotypes with MiXCR, one entry per CDR3 protein. The data show 16,000 or so distinct CDR3 sequences, less than 50% seen once. The source of this sequence is a human donor who had recovered from COVID-19. Here the sequenced sample was CD4+ T cells from blood, cultured in vitro, taken after SARS-CoV-2 vaccination. V gene TRBV20-1 combines with J gene TRBJ2-1; 8 nucleotides agree with TRBD1. In DNA, the CDR3 is TGCAGTGCCCGGGACAGGAGTTTCGGTGAGCAGTTCTTC. Translating gives CSARDRSFGEQFF.